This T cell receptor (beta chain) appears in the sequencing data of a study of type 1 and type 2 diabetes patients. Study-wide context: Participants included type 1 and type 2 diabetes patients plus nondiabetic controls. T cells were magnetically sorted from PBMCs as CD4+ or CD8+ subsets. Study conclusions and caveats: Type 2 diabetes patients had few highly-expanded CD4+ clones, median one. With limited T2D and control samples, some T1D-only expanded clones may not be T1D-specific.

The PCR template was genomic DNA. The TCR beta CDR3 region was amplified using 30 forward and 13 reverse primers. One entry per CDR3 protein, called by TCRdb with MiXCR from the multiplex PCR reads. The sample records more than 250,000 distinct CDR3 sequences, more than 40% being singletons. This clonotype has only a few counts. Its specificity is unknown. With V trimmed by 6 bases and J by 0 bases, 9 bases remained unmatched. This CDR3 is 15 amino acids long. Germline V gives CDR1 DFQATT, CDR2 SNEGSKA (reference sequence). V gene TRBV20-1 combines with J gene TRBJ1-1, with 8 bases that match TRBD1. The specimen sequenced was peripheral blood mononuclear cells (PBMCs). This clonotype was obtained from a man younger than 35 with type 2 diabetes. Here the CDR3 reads CSASDRAEVNTEAFF. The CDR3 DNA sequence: TGCAGTGCCTCGGACAGGGCTGAGGTGAACACTGAAGCTTTCTTT.